Listed below are T cell receptor beta chains from one sample, sequenced in a study of T cells in localized non-small cell lung cancer. The table came from immunoSEQ multiplex PCR; TCRdb's copy has only in-frame clones and leaves some out. The sample has over 30,000 clones; 90% are singletons. This specimen was peripheral blood, taken before any cancer treatment. Every receptor here comes from a man aged 40-75 years with stage I lung adenocarcinoma. CDR3s include the opening cysteine and the closing phenylalanine or tryptophan. A D gene is named only where the DNA matches it firmly. Rows give clone size only sometimes, using once, few, many, or a class for an expanded clone.

>TRBJ1-4|.|TRBV18|.
TGTGCCAGCCAACAAAGTGAAAAACTGTTTTTT
CASQQSEKLFF
>TRBJ1-5|TRBD1|TRBV5-8|.
TGTGCCAGCAGCTTTAGGGGGCGGTTTATTCAGCCCCAGCATTTT
CASSFRGRFIQPQHF
>TRBJ1-2|.|TRBV11-2|.
TGTGCCAGCAGCGAGGGACTCTATGGCTACACCTTC
CASSEGLYGYTF
>TRBJ2-1|.|TRBV7-8|.
TGTGCCAGCATCGGACCGGGTAGGAATGAGCAGTTCTTC
CASIGPGRNEQFF
>TRBJ2-1|.|TRBV13|once
TGTGCCAGCAGCTTACCAGCCCAGAAGAGCCAGGGGATCAATGAGCAGTTCTTC
CASSLPAQKSQGINEQFF
>TRBJ1-2|.|TRBV19|.
TGTGCCAGTAAATCACAGCGTAACTATGGCTACACCTTC
CASKSQRNYGYTF
>TRBJ2-5|TRBD1|TRBV15|.
TGTGCCACCAGCGCCGACAGGGGGCAAGAGACCCAGTACTTC
CATSADRGQETQYF
>TRBJ1-1|.|TRBV9|.
TGTGCCAGCAGCGCCCAGACTGGAGGCACTGAAGCTTTCTTT
CASSAQTGGTEAFF
>TRBJ1-5|.|TRBV19|.
TGTGCCAGTTGTCCTCTGGGGCAGCCCCAGCATTTT
CASCPLGQPQHF
>TRBJ1-1|.|TRBV13|.
TGTGCCAGCAGCTCCGCCGGCAGGGGCCCTGAAGCTTTCTTT
CASSSAGRGPEAFF
>TRBJ1-1|TRBD1|TRBV7-9|.
TGTGCCAGCAGCTTGGGACAGCATCAGAACACTGAAGCTTTCTTT
CASSLGQHQNTEAFF
>TRBJ2-1|.|TRBV29-1|.
TGCAGCGTTGAGAACGACAGGTCCTTTACAAATGAGCAGTTCTTC
CSVENDRSFTNEQFF
>TRBJ1-4|.|TRBV4-2|.
TGTGCCAGCAGCCGTGAGGGGACAAACAACCCAACTAATGAAAAACTGTTTTTT
CASSREGTNNPTNEKLFF
>TRBJ2-1|.|TRBV2|.
TGTGCCAGCAGTGAGGGGACTGAGCAGTTCTTC
CASSEGTEQFF
>TRBJ2-7|.|TRBV20-1|.
TGCAGTGCTAGCAATGTGGACGAGCAGTACTTC
CSASNVDEQYF
>TRBJ2-5|.|TRBV11-2|.
TGTGCCAGCAGTAAAGTGGGGTACCAAGAGACCCAGTACTTC
CASSKVGYQETQYF
>TRBJ2-7|.|TRBV10-3|.
TGTGCCATCAGGACAGCGAACTCCTACGAGCAGTACTTC
CAIRTANSYEQYF
>TRBJ1-2|.|TRBV19|.
TGTGCCAGTAGTATTGGGACACAGTCCAACTATGGCTACACCTTC
CASSIGTQSNYGYTF
>TRBJ1-6|TRBD1|TRBV6-1|.
TGTGCCAGCAGTGCCAGGGGGAGCTCCTATAATTCACCCCTCCACTTT
CASSARGSSYNSPLHF
>TRBJ1-1|TRBD1|TRBV5-6|.
TGTGCCAGCAGCTTGGCAGGGGGCTTAGCTTTCTTT
CASSLAGGLAFF
>TRBJ2-3|.|TRBV5-1|.
TGCGCCAGCAGCACGAGACAGAACACAGATACGCAGTATTTT
CASSTRQNTDTQYF
>TRBJ2-3|TRBD2|TRBV11-2|.
TGTGCCAGCAGCTTTTTGGCTACTAGCGGGGTGGATACGCAGTATTTT
CASSFLATSGVDTQYF
>TRBJ1-4|.|TRBV28|once
TGTGCCAGCAGTCGTGGTGCAACCCTTTTT
CASSRGATLF
>TRBJ1-2|.|TRBV9|.
TGTGCCAGCAGCGGGCAGGGCTACACCTTC
CASSGQGYTF
>TRBJ2-7|TRBD1|TRBV5-1|.
TGCGCCAGCAGCTTAGGGACAGGGCGAATCTACGAGCAGTACTTC
CASSLGTGRIYEQYF